A single count supports the clone carrying this T cell receptor (beta chain). RNA was extracted from bulk tissue without any cell sorting. Distant lung tissue was collected more than 3 cm away from the tumor edge. Trimming removed 4 bases from V and 6 bases from J, with 12 bases in between. From germline, CDR1 is SGHAT and CDR2 FQDESV (reference sequence). CDR3 length: 13 amino acids. The sample is drawn from a study of tumor and adjacent non-tumor tissue in lung cancer. TCRbeta libraries were built with three rounds of nested PCR, modified from ARM-PCR. TCRdb reanalysed the multiplex PCR reads using MiXCR and keeps one entry per CDR3 protein. The sample carries about 50,000 distinct CDR3 sequences, 70% to 80% recorded once.

This receptor was obtained from a woman aged 60 to 75 with non-small cell lung cancer. This chain joins TRBV11-1 and TRBJ1-2; D is ambiguous. Input material: distant non-tumor lung tissue. In nucleotides, the CDR3 is TGTGCCAGCAGCTCCGATAGGTTCCATGGCTACACCTTC. Encoded protein: CASSSDRFHGYTF.